Each of the 24 T cell receptor beta chains below was sequenced from the same sample in a study of cytomegalovirus exposure and HLA in healthy donors. A multiplex PCR was run with 60 Vbeta primers and 13 Jbeta primers. Clones were sequenced by immunoSEQ multiplex PCR, and TCRdb holds only the in-frame ones, with some missing. Of about 130,000 clones in the sample, 83% are singletons; the top ten hold 3.6%. The sequenced sample consisted of PBMCs. All receptors derive from a woman aged 40 to 50 in good health and CMV-seropositive.

The rearrangement joins TRBV18 to TRBJ2-7; no clear D gene. Looked up from germline, CDR1 is KGHSH and CDR2 is LQKENI. Trimming pared 3 bases from V and 3 bases from J, leaving 9 bases between. The CDR3 is 13 amino acids. CDR3 DNA sequence: TGTGCCAGCTCACCCAGTGAAAGCTACGAGCAGTACTTC. Translation gives CASSPSESYEQYF.

The chain combines TRBV7-9 with TRBJ1-4, with D tentatively TRBD1 (6 bases). The CDR3 covers 15 residues. In germline, CDR1 is SEHNR, CDR2 FQNEAQ (reference sequence). The V and J ends lost 5 bases and 0 bases respectively, with 10 bases between them. The chain's CDR3 is CASSPGAATNEKLFF. Written as DNA, the CDR3 is TGTGCCAGCAGCCCAGGGGCTGCAACTAATGAAAAACTGTTTTTT. Full variable domain (outside the CDR3, taken from reference TRBV7-9 and TRBJ1-4): DTGVSQNPRHKITKRGQNVTFRCDPISEHNRLYWYRQTLGQGPEFLTYFQNEAQLEKSRLLSDRFSAERPKGSFSTLEIQRTEQGDSAMYLCASSPGAATNEKLFFGSGTQLSVL.

The chain is built from TRBV28 and TRBJ1-4; perhaps TRBD1 as D (6 bases). Germline V gene sequence: CDR1 MDHEN, CDR2 SYDVKM. The CDR3 totals 14 residues. Trimming left V 4 bases short and J 8 bases short, with 14 bases between. Here the CDR3 reads CASSWGGTSEKLFF. CDR3 coding DNA: TGTGCCAGCAGTTGGGGAGGGACAAGCGAAAAACTGTTTTTT.

This chain uses TRBV6-5 with TRBJ2-1; 10 bases align to TRBD1. Germline trimming cut 2 bases from V and 7 bases from J; bases unmatched to any gene: 5. The CDR3 is 15 amino acids. Germline lookup yields CDR1 MNHEY and CDR2 SVGAGI. CDR3 sequence reads: CASSYVGTGENEQFF. The CDR3 bases are TGTGCCAGCAGTTACGTGGGGACAGGGGAAAATGAGCAGTTCTTC.

This chain uses TRBV7-8 with TRBJ2-2; 9 nucleotides line up with TRBD1. V was pared by 2 bases and J by 6 bases, with 7 bases of the junction left unmatched. This CDR3 is built from 16 residues. Germline V lookup: CDR1 SGHVS, CDR2 FQNEAQ. The CDR3 DNA reads TGTGCCAGCAGCTTATTGGGACAGGGTTATTCCGGGGAGCTGTTTTTT. This sequence encodes CASSLLGQGYSGELFF.

The CDR3 reads CASSDLAGGHTDTQYF. The DNA of the CDR3 is TGCGCCAGCAGCGATTTAGCGGGAGGCCACACAGATACGCAGTATTTT. V is TRBV5-1 and J is TRBJ2-3; 10 nucleotides align to TRBD2. The CDR3 is 16 amino acids. Germline CDR1 reads SGHRS; CDR2 reads YFSETQ. V trimming: 4 bases; J trimming: 2 bases; junction bases outside the gene matches: 7.

The rearrangement links TRBV27 to TRBJ2-5, with D possibly being TRBD1 (6 bases). The CDR3 is 15 residues long. CDR1 and CDR2 from the germline V gene are MNHEY and SMNVEV (reference sequence). The V gene lost 3 bases and the J gene lost 5 bases, with 16 bases spanning the gap. As DNA, the CDR3 is TGTGCCAGCAGTTTCATAGGCCAGGGGTGGGAGACCCAGTACTTC. It encodes CASSFIGQGWETQYF.

This clone was observed a handful of times. The V gene is TRBV19, the J gene TRBJ2-5; 7 nucleotides align to TRBD2. The CDR3 totals 19 residues. V dropped 0 bases and J dropped 5; count of bases not matched to a gene: 18. Looked up from germline, CDR1 is LNHDA and CDR2 is SQIVND (reference sequence). CDR3 coding DNA: TGTGCCAGTAGTATAGATGGGGCAGCGGGACCGCCCCAGTTGGAGACCCAGTACTTC. It translates to CASSIDGAAGPPQLETQYF. Looking up the rest from reference TRBV19 and TRBJ2-5 gives the full variable domain: DGGITQSPKYLFRKEGQNVTLSCEQNLNHDAMYWYRQDPGQGLRLIYYSQIVNDFQKGDIAEGYSVSREKKESFPLTVTSAQKNPTAFYLCASSIDGAAGPPQLETQYFGPGTRLLVL.

The gene calls are TRBV6-1 and TRBJ2-3; 9 nucleotides align to TRBD2. CDR3 length: 14 amino acids. V lost 6 bases and J lost 3; bases outside the gene matches: 4. Per the germline V gene, CDR1 is MNHNS and CDR2 is SASEGT. For the CDR3, the DNA is TGTGCCAGCAGCCTAGCGGGGCAAACAGATACGCAGTATTTT. Amino acids: CASSLAGQTDTQYF.

This chain links TRBV28 with TRBJ1-3, with D unclear. This CDR3 is built from 13 residues. Germline V CDR1 and CDR2: MDHEN, SYDVKM. V was clipped by 6 bases and J by 4 bases, with 10 bases between them. The CDR3 nucleotides read TGTGCCAGCAGGGAGGGATCCGGAAACACCATATATTTT. Translation: CASREGSGNTIYF. Drawing the rest from reference TRBV28 and TRBJ1-3, the complete variable domain is DVKVTQSSRYLVKRTGEKVFLECVQDMDHENMFWYRQDPGLGLRLIYFSYDVKMKEKGDIPEGYSVSREKKERFSLILESASTNQTSMYLCASREGSGNTIYFGEGSWLTVV.

This clone showed up just once. V is TRBV28 and J is TRBJ2-1; 8 nucleotides align to TRBD2. The ends lost 3 bases at V and 3 bases at J; junction bases unmatched: 13. Looked up from germline, CDR1 is MDHEN and CDR2 is SYDVKM. The CDR3 is 18 amino acids. The CDR3 bases are TGTGCCAGCAGTTTTCCCCCTCTTCTTAGCGGGATCTACAATGAGCAGTTCTTC. This sequence encodes CASSFPPLLSGIYNEQFF.

The chain has TRBV7-3 and TRBJ1-1; 7 nucleotides match TRBD1. The CDR3 is 13 residues long. CDR1 is SGHTA and CDR2 is FQGTGA in the germline V gene. The ends lost 5 bases at V and 3 bases at J; junction bases unmatched: 3. CDR3 amino acids: CASSPTGYTEAFF. The CDR3 nucleotides read TGTGCCAGCAGCCCGACAGGGTACACTGAAGCTTTCTTT.

The DNA of the CDR3 is TGCAGCGTTTTTGTAGCGCAGCAGTTCTTC. Translating it yields CSVFVAQQFF. This chain links TRBV29-1 with TRBJ2-1; TRBD2 might be the D (5 bases). The germline CDR1 and CDR2 sequences are SQVTM and ANQGSEA. Trimming pared 5 bases from V and 11 bases from J, leaving 10 bases between. CDR3 length equals 10 residues.

The V gene is TRBV2, the J gene TRBJ2-7; 10 positions agree with TRBD2. V shed 3 bases and J 1 base; nucleotides not matched to a gene: 18. The CDR3 spans 20 residues. Germline-derived CDR1 and CDR2 are SNHLY and FYNNEI. CDR3 sequence (DNA): TGTGCCAGCAGTGACCGCCGACGGAGGGACACTAGCGGGGCTTCCTACGAGCAGTACTTC. It encodes CASSDRRRRDTSGASYEQYF.

The V and J genes are TRBV18 and TRBJ2-7; 10 positions match TRBD2. V was pared by 2 bases and J by 2 bases, with 12 bases of the junction left unmatched. The CDR3 sequence is 18 residues long. Germline CDR1 and CDR2: KGHSH and LQKENI. CDR3 nucleotide sequence: TGTGCCAGCTCACCAGGCGCGGGACTAGCGCCGACTCCCTACGAGCAGTACTTC. Protein: CASSPGAGLAPTPYEQYF.

CDR3 protein: CAISDAGRGQPQHF. CDR3 coding DNA: TGTGCCATCAGTGACGCAGGGAGGGGGCAGCCCCAGCATTTT. The chain links TRBV10-3 to TRBJ1-5; D might be TRBD1 (6 bases). V was cut by 3 bases and J by 7 bases, with 13 bases left in between. CDR1 is ENHRY and CDR2 is SYGVKD in the germline V gene. The CDR3 loop spans 14 amino acids.

This clone was seen just once. The chain carries TRBV28 and TRBJ2-1, with TRBD1 matching over 8 bases. The CDR3 sequence is 15 residues long. V lost 5 bases and J lost 5; bases outside the gene matches: 8. Per germline, CDR1 MDHEN and CDR2 SYDVKM. DNA for the CDR3: TGTGCCAGCAGTAAACTGGACAGGGATCACAATGAGCAGTTCTTC. Translating it yields CASSKLDRDHNEQFF.

The chain recombines TRBV28 with TRBJ1-1, with D possibly being TRBD1 (6 bases). The germline V gene has CDR1 MDHEN and CDR2 SYDVKM. Deletions cut 5 bases from V and 1 base from J, with 14 bases between. This CDR3 region has 15 residues. The CDR3 reads CASSRDTGTNTEAFF. The DNA of the CDR3 is TGTGCCAGCAGTAGGGACACGGGAACGAACACTGAAGCTTTCTTT.

The CDR3 here is CASSPGQGRVNTEAFF. DNA of the CDR3: TGTGCCAGCAGTCCCGGACAGGGGAGGGTGAACACTGAAGCTTTCTTT. The rearrangement joins TRBV27 to TRBJ1-1; the match to TRBD1 covers 9 bases. The CDR3 has 16 residues. After removal of 5 bases from V and 0 bases from J, the junction contained 7 bases not matched to a gene. Germline V gene sequence: CDR1 MNHEY, CDR2 SMNVEV (reference sequence).

V and J are TRBV5-1 and TRBJ1-2; D is ambiguous. V was shortened by 4 bases and J by 9 bases, with 13 bases between the two germline ends. This CDR3 is built from 12 residues. The germline V gene has CDR1 SGHRS and CDR2 YFSETQ. The CDR3 DNA sequence: TGCGCCAGCAGCCCGGAGGCCAGCAGCTACACCTTC. Translation gives CASSPEASSYTF. Variable domain in full (rest from reference TRBV5-1 and TRBJ1-2): KAGVTQTPRYLIKTRGQQVTLSCSPISGHRSVSWYQQTPGQGLQFLFEYFSETQRNKGNFPGRFSGRQFSNSRSEMNVSTLELGDSALYLCASSPEASSYTFGSGTRLTVV.

The CDR3 protein is CASRPPGQGYYEQYF. The CDR3 region has the DNA TGTGCCAGTAGACCTCCGGGACAGGGATACTACGAGCAGTACTTC. The genes are TRBV19 and TRBJ2-7; TRBD1 matches at 9 bases. Germline-derived CDR1 and CDR2 are LNHDA and SQIVND (reference sequence). This CDR3 is built from 15 residues. V lost 6 bases and J lost 3; bases outside the gene matches: 9.

V usage is TRBV28 and J usage is TRBJ1-5; tentatively, D is TRBD1 (5 bases). The CDR3 loop spans 16 amino acids. Germline loops: CDR1 MDHEN, CDR2 SYDVKM. Trimming took 1 base from V and 2 from J, leaving 12 bases between them. CDR3 nucleotides: TGTGCCAGCAGTTTATATGGGGGGTCGGGCAATCAGCCCCAGCATTTT. Translation gives CASSLYGGSGNQPQHF.

The chain carries TRBV7-8 and TRBJ1-2, with D hard to call. The CDR3 extends over 15 amino acids. Trimming shortened V by 1 base and J by 2 bases, and 11 bases separated the two germline ends. Germline CDR1 and CDR2: SGHVS and FQNEAQ. In nucleotides, the CDR3 is TGTGCCAGCAGCTTAGTCGGAGGAGTCAACTATGGCTACACCTTC. It yields the protein CASSLVGGVNYGYTF. The whole variable domain, remainder taken from reference TRBV7-8 and TRBJ1-2, is GAGVSQSPRYKVAKRGQDVALRCDPISGHVSLFWYQQALGQGPEFLTYFQNEAQLDKSGLPSDRFFAERPEGSVSTLKIQRTQQEDSAVYLCASSLVGGVNYGYTFGSGTRLTVV.

This sequence joins TRBV5-4 and TRBJ1-1; 10 nucleotides align to TRBD1. Germline lookup yields CDR1 SGHNT and CDR2 YYREEE (reference sequence). The CDR3 is 14 amino acids. J gave up 6 bases and V 4 bases, and 6 bases lay outside the gene matches. The chain's CDR3 is CASSLDRGTSEAFF. The CDR3 nucleotides are TGTGCCAGCAGCCTGGACAGGGGGACGTCTGAAGCTTTCTTT.